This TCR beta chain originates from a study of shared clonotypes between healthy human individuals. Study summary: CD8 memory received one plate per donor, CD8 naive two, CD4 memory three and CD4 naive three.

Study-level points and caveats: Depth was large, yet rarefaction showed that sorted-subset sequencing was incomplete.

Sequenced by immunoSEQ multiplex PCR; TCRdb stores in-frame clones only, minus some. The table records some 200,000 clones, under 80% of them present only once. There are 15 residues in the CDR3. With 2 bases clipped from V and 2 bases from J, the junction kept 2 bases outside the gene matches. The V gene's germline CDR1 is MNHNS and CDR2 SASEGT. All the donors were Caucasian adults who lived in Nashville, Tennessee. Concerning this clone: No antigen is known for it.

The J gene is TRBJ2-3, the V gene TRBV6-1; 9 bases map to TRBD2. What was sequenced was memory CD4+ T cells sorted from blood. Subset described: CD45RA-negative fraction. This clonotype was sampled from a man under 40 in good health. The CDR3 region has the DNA TGTGCCAGCAGTGAAAGCGGGAGGTACACAGATACGCAGTATTTT. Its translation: CASSESGRYTDTQYF.